This TCR beta chain was identified during a study of blood T cell repertoires in COVID-19. Study-wide context: Whether acute or convalescent, the COVID-19 samples came from the United States, Italy and Spain. Sample material is recorded as cDNA or gDNA derived from T cells, B-cell-depleted T cells, or PBMCs.

The germline V gene encodes CDR1 SGHNT and CDR2 YYREEE (reference sequence). Between the trimmed V and J ends, which lost 0 bases and 4 bases, there was a span of 16 bases. The CDR3 runs to 16 residues. The count of this clone is one. Per the authors' pipeline: Estimates of nucleated cell counts were drawn from the amplification of reference gene primers. Some clones are missing from TCRdb's copy, which holds only in-frame ones; the method was immunoSEQ multiplex PCR. D and trimming were read from the DNA, whereas the V and J calls and clone size are those reported in that table. The table includes 150,000 to 200,000 clones, 85% detected once.

Sequenced input: peripheral blood. The chain recombines TRBV5-4 with TRBJ1-1; D gene uncertain. This TCR derives from a human donor with acute or convalescent COVID-19. The donor label of this sample is uncertain. The CDR3 sequence: CASSLGAPQVRTEAFF. DNA for the CDR3: TGTGCCAGCAGCTTGGGGGCCCCCCAGGTGCGCACTGAAGCTTTCTTT.